A single sample gave rise to the 24 T cell receptor beta chains below, sequenced in a study of blood T cell repertoires in COVID-19. Data came from immunoSEQ multiplex PCR; TCRdb stores just in-frame clones and leaves some out. Of around 700,000 clones listed, approximately 90% are singletons. The sample comprised peripheral blood. These receptors were taken from a woman younger than 35 with acute or convalescent COVID-19.

DNA of the CDR3: TGCAGCGTAGACAGGGGATCCGCTAACTATGGCTACACCTTC. Protein sequence: CSVDRGSANYGYTF. The chain joins TRBV29-1 to TRBJ1-2; TRBD1 agrees at 8 bases. The V gene end was trimmed by 6 bases and the J gene end by 0 bases; junction bases not matched to a gene: 6. CDR3 size: 14 residues. Germline-derived CDR1 and CDR2 are SQVTM and ANQGSEA.

The chain has TRBV9 and TRBJ2-1; 9 positions match TRBD2. J was trimmed by 0 bases and V by 2 bases; bases with no gene match: 12. Germline CDR1 reads SGDLS; CDR2 reads YYNGEE. The CDR3 consists of 19 residues. In nucleotides, the CDR3 is TGTGCCAGCAGCGTTTCCGAAAAGCGGGGGGTCAGCTCCTACAATGAGCAGTTCTTC. Translated: CASSVSEKRGVSSYNEQFF.

With respect to this clone: Mismatch with germline at one junction end may stem from a read error. The chain carries TRBV7-2 and TRBJ1-2; 12 nucleotides agree with TRBD1. This CDR3 is 14 amino acids long. Germline CDR1 reads SGHTA; CDR2 reads FQGNSA. The CDR3 is CASSLPGTGGPSSF. In nucleotides, the CDR3 is TGTGCCAGCAGCTTACCCGGGACAGGGGGCCCATCCTCTTTC.

The V gene is TRBV20-1, the J gene TRBJ2-3, with TRBD2 matching over 7 bases. CDR1 is DFQATT and CDR2 is SNEGSKA in the germline V gene (reference sequence). This CDR3 spans 14 amino acids. V lost 3 bases to trimming and J lost 7 bases; unmatched junction nucleotides: 10. The CDR3, as DNA: TGCAGTGCTAGTCCGGCGGGGGACCTTAATACGCAGTATTTT. Amino acid sequence: CSASPAGDLNTQYF.

The J gene is TRBJ1-2, the V gene TRBV7-9, with D possibly TRBD1 on 5 matching bases. Trimming stripped 5 bases from V and 6 bases from J, with 19 bases between. This CDR3 contains 15 residues. CDR1 and CDR2 from the germline V gene are SEHNR and FQNEAQ (reference sequence). The CDR3 region is CASSPPLDSLNGYTF. Here the CDR3 DNA reads TGTGCCAGCAGCCCCCCTCTAGACAGTCTCAATGGCTACACCTTC.

As regards this clone: This sample also contains other DNA sequences that code for the same CDR3. The chain recombines TRBV24-1 with TRBJ1-2; D uncertain. This CDR3 has 11 residues. Trimming left V 5 bases short and J 4 bases short, with 4 bases between. The germline CDR1 and CDR2 sequences are KGHDR and SFDVKD. The CDR3 DNA follows: TGTGCCACCAGTGCCAGCTATGGCTACACCTTC. This gives the protein CATSASYGYTF.

The chain carries TRBV4-1 and TRBJ2-5; tentatively, D is TRBD1 (6 bases). Germline V gene data show CDR1 as MGHRA and CDR2 as YSYEKL. The CDR3 loop spans 16 amino acids. Trimming took off 1 base at V and 3 bases at J, with 15 bases between the two ends. The chain's CDR3 is CASSQVRGGNKETQYF. The CDR3 coding sequence is TGCGCCAGCAGCCAAGTCCGAGGGGGAAATAAAGAGACCCAGTACTTC.

This chain connects TRBV28 to TRBJ1-4, with 8 bases lining up with TRBD1. The CDR3 runs to 12 residues. The germline CDR1 and CDR2 sequences are MDHEN and SYDVKM. Germline trimming cut 7 bases from V and 5 bases from J; bases unmatched to any gene: 0. CDR3 bases: TGTGCCAGCAACAGGGGGAATGAAAAACTGTTTTTT. Its protein is CASNRGNEKLFF.

This clone has only one observation. V usage is TRBV7-2 and J usage is TRBJ1-2; a possible D gene is TRBD1 (5 bases). This CDR3 has 15 amino acids. Between the trimmed V and J ends, which lost 5 bases and 8 bases, there was a span of 21 bases. Germline loops: CDR1 SGHTA, CDR2 FQGNSA. CDR3: CASSPSRRDFWGYTF. CDR3 nucleotides: TGTGCCAGCAGCCCCAGCCGCAGGGATTTTTGGGGCTACACCTTC.

V is TRBV7-8 and J is TRBJ1-2; 9 bases line up with TRBD1. The CDR3 totals 13 residues. Trimming cost V 1 base and J 7 bases; bases outside gene matches: 1. Germline V lookup: CDR1 SGHVS, CDR2 FQNEAQ. The CDR3 bases are TGTGCCAGCAGCTTAGGACAGGGGGGTGGCTACACCTTC. Translated, it gives CASSLGQGGGYTF.

V is TRBV19 and J is TRBJ1-3; D remains ambiguous. There are 14 residues in the CDR3. Trimming left V 4 bases short and J 0 bases short, with 7 bases between. The germline V gene has CDR1 LNHDA and CDR2 SQIVND (reference sequence). The CDR3 region is CASSRQDSGNTIYF. CDR3 DNA: TGTGCCAGTAGTAGGCAGGACTCTGGAAACACCATATATTTT.

The rearrangement uses TRBV28 and TRBJ2-3; 10 nucleotides match TRBD2. There are 18 residues in the CDR3. Trimming at V came to 6 bases and at J to 4 bases, leaving 16 bases not matched to a gene. Germline V lookup: CDR1 MDHEN, CDR2 SYDVKM. CDR3 coding DNA: TGTGCCAGCAGCTCTCCTGGGGTAGCGGGGGGAGAGGCAGATACGCAGTATTTT. Amino acid sequence: CASSSPGVAGGEADTQYF.

The chain links TRBV2 to TRBJ1-2; D gene ambiguous. This CDR3 is 15 amino acids long. Germline loops: CDR1 SNHLY, CDR2 FYNNEI. The V gene lost 1 base and the J gene lost 2 bases, with 11 bases spanning the gap. CDR3 bases: TGTGCCAGCAGTGAAGTTGGACGGGAGAACTATGGCTACACCTTC. Protein: CASSEVGRENYGYTF.

The chain recombines TRBV20-1 with TRBJ1-2, with D possibly TRBD1 on 6 matching bases. Germline V CDR1 and CDR2: DFQATT, SNEGSKA (reference sequence). V dropped 3 bases and J dropped 4 bases, with 18 bases sitting between them. The CDR3 loop spans 15 amino acids. The CDR3 here is CSASWSGQLFYGYTF. CDR3 DNA: TGCAGTGCTAGTTGGTCCGGACAGCTCTTCTATGGCTACACCTTC.

The chain uses TRBV5-8 and TRBJ1-2, with a weak D call TRBD1 (6 bases). Per germline, CDR1 SGHTS and CDR2 YDEGEE. V was pared by 0 bases and J by 4 bases, with 10 bases between. The CDR3 has 14 amino acids. The CDR3 nucleotides are TGTGCCAGCAGCTTGGAACAGGGCATCTATGGCTACACCTTC. Encoded protein: CASSLEQGIYGYTF.

V usage is TRBV29-1 and J usage is TRBJ2-1; 8 positions agree with TRBD1. This CDR3 is built from 13 residues. Germline-derived CDR1 and CDR2 are SQVTM and ANQGSEA. V gave up 7 bases and J gave up 2 bases; unmatched junction bases: 4. As DNA, the CDR3 is TGCAGCGCAGGGGGCGCGACCTACAATGAGCAGTTCTTC. It yields the protein CSAGGATYNEQFF.

CDR3 in DNA: TGTGCCAGCCCTCGAGGGGGCGGTGGGTATGGCTACACCTTC. This codes for CASPRGGGGYGYTF. This chain links TRBV2 with TRBJ1-2, with 7 bases aligning to TRBD1. Germline assignment: CDR1 SNHLY and CDR2 FYNNEI. Losses at the gene ends were 8 bases for V and 5 bases for J; bases not matched to a gene: 11. The CDR3 extends over 14 amino acids.

This rearrangement joins TRBV28 to TRBJ2-2, with 7 positions matching TRBD1. CDR1 is MDHEN and CDR2 is SYDVKM in the germline V gene. V gave up 5 bases and J gave up 5 bases; unmatched junction bases: 11. This CDR3 region has 16 residues. The CDR3 bases are TGTGCCAGCAGTACACCGGGACAGTGGCGAACCGGGGAGCTGTTTTTT. Its translation: CASSTPGQWRTGELFF.

The rearrangement uses TRBV10-3 and TRBJ1-5; D is unresolved. This CDR3 region has 13 residues. Trimming removed 9 bases from V and 0 bases from J, with 9 bases in between. Germline V gene sequence: CDR1 ENHRY, CDR2 SYGVKD. The CDR3 spells CAMGEYSNQPQHF. CDR3 nucleotides: TGTGCCATGGGCGAGTATAGCAATCAGCCCCAGCATTTT.

The rearrangement links TRBV7-9 to TRBJ2-7; D call uncertain. V shed 6 bases and J shed 2 bases, with 5 bases lying between them. Germline values: CDR1 SEHNR, CDR2 FQNEAQ (reference sequence). This CDR3 is 11 amino acids long. The CDR3 is CASSFTYEQYF. CDR3 nucleotides: TGTGCCAGCAGTTTCACCTACGAGCAGTACTTC.

The chain uses TRBV30 and TRBJ2-5; the match to TRBD2 covers 12 bases. Trimming took 4 bases from V and 4 from J; bases not matched to a gene: 13. CDR1 and CDR2 (germline): GTSNPN, SVGIG (reference sequence). The CDR3 totals 17 residues. CDR3 residues: CAWTRALAGGRRETQYF. CDR3 nucleotide sequence: TGTGCCTGGACTAGGGCTCTAGCGGGGGGGCGTAGAGAGACCCAGTACTTC.

The chain recombines TRBV7-9 with TRBJ1-2; TRBD1 matches at 8 bases. CDR3 size: 12 residues. V was pared by 5 bases and J by 8 bases, with 4 bases of the junction left unmatched. CDR1 and CDR2 from the germline V gene are SEHNR and FQNEAQ (reference sequence). This CDR3 is CASSATGGGYTF. CDR3 nucleotide sequence: TGTGCCAGCAGCGCCACAGGGGGAGGCTACACCTTC.

V is TRBV11-3 and J is TRBJ2-2; 12 nucleotides match TRBD2. The CDR3 is 15 residues long. Germline V gene data show CDR1 as SGHNT and CDR2 as YENEEA. V lost 2 bases and J lost 5; bases outside the gene matches: 0. Here the CDR3 DNA reads TGTGCCAGCAGCTTAACTAGCGGGGGGACCGGGGAGCTGTTTTTT. Its translation: CASSLTSGGTGELFF.

J is TRBJ1-2 and V is TRBV5-8, with 7 bases fitting TRBD1. The ends lost 2 bases at V and 7 bases at J; junction bases unmatched: 8. Germline lookup yields CDR1 SGHTS and CDR2 YDEGEE. CDR3 size: 14 residues. The CDR3 region is CASSFRQGIFGYTF. The CDR3 DNA sequence: TGTGCCAGCAGCTTTCGACAGGGTATTTTTGGCTACACCTTC.